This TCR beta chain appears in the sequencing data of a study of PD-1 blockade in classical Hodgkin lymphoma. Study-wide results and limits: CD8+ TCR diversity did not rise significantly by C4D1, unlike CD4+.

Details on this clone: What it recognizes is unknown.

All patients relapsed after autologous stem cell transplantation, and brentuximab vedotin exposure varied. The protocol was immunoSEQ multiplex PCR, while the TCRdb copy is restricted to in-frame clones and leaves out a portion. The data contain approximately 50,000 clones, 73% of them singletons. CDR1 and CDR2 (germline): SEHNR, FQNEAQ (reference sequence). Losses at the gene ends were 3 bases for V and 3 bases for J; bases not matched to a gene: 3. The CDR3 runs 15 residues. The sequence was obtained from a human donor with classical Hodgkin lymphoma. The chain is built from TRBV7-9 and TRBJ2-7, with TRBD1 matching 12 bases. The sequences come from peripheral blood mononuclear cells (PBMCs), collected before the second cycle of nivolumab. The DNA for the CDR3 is TGTGCCAGCAGCTTCGGGACAGGGGGCCTCTACGAGCAGTACTTC. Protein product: CASSFGTGGLYEQYF.